The next 18 T cell receptor beta chains were all read from a single sample in a study of blood T cell repertoires in COVID-19. Measured with immunoSEQ multiplex PCR; TCRdb has only the in-frame clones, and not every one. The sample holds about 71,000 clones, over 75% seen once. Specimen: peripheral blood. The receptors stem from a woman at least 80 years old with acute or convalescent COVID-19.

The gene calls are TRBV7-3 and TRBJ1-1, with D hard to call. V dropped 4 bases and J dropped 4 bases, with 10 bases sitting between them. Germline CDR1 and CDR2: SGHTA and FQGTGA. CDR3 length equals 13 residues. The CDR3 bases are TGTGCCAGCAGCTCTGGACGGGGCACTGAAGCTTTCTTT. Translated: CASSSGRGTEAFF.

The chain has TRBV2 and TRBJ2-5; 11 bases line up with TRBD1. Germline CDR1 and CDR2: SNHLY and FYNNEI. The V and J ends lost 0 bases and 4 bases, in that order; junction bases with no gene match: 4. CDR3 length equals 16 residues. The CDR3 reads CASSEAGGQGGETQYF. CDR3 bases: TGTGCCAGCAGTGAAGCAGGGGGACAGGGGGGAGAGACCCAGTACTTC.

The chain recombines TRBV5-4 with TRBJ2-1, with 9 nucleotides matching TRBD2. In germline, CDR1 is SGHNT, CDR2 YYREEE (reference sequence). The CDR3 runs 13 residues. V lost 0 bases and J lost 14; bases outside the gene matches: 6. The CDR3 DNA follows: TGTGCCAGCAGCTTGGAGGTGGGCGGGGGGGAGTTCTTC. Protein product: CASSLEVGGGEFF.

The rearrangement uses TRBV28 and TRBJ2-7; D not certain. The CDR3 has 12 residues. The V end was cut by 3 bases, the J end by 1 base, with 4 bases between. The germline gives CDR1 MDHEN, CDR2 SYDVKM. The CDR3 sequence: CASSLASYEQYF. CDR3 nucleotide sequence: TGTGCCAGCAGTTTGGCATCCTACGAGCAGTACTTC.

For the CDR3, the DNA is TGTGCCAGCAGTTTTCCAGGGAACAGCGACTACGAGCAGTACTTC. It translates to CASSFPGNSDYEQYF. The V and J genes are TRBV28 and TRBJ2-7, with D possibly matching TRBD1 (5 bases). This CDR3 has 15 amino acids. In germline, CDR1 is MDHEN, CDR2 SYDVKM. Trimming shortened V by 3 bases and J by 3 bases, and 15 bases separated the two germline ends.

The rearrangement links TRBV12-3 or TRBV12-4 to TRBJ2-1; no clear D gene. Trimming took off 3 bases at V and 7 bases at J, with 10 bases between the two ends. The length of the CDR3 is 13 residues. The CDR3 sequence is CASSFLQFNEQFF. In nucleotides, the CDR3 is TGTGCCAGCAGTTTTCTTCAGTTTAATGAGCAGTTCTTC.

This clone was seen more than once but under ten times. The chain recombines TRBV6-6 with TRBJ2-1; D remains unclear. The CDR3 has 12 residues. From germline, CDR1 is MNHNY and CDR2 SVGAGI (reference sequence). V was shortened by 3 bases and J by 10 bases, with 10 bases between the two germline ends. CDR3 bases: TGTGCCAGCAGTTATAGGCAGGCCGAGCAGTTCTTC. It yields the protein CASSYRQAEQFF.

The rearrangement uses TRBV5-1 and TRBJ2-4; D is possibly TRBD1 (5 bases). Germline lookup yields CDR1 SGHRS and CDR2 YFSETQ. Trimming pared 1 base from V and 15 bases from J, leaving 11 bases between. The length of the CDR3 is 11 residues. DNA of the CDR3: TGCGCCAGCAGCTTGAACAGGTCCGGGTACTTC. It specifies CASSLNRSGYF.

The V call is TRBV7-9, the J call TRBJ2-7; 7 positions match TRBD1. Trimming cost V 5 bases and J 7 bases; bases outside gene matches: 8. From germline, CDR1 is SEHNR and CDR2 FQNEAQ (reference sequence). CDR3 length equals 13 residues. Here the CDR3 reads CASSHDRAREQYF. CDR3 bases: TGTGCCAGCAGCCACGACAGGGCCCGGGAGCAGTACTTC. The whole variable domain, remainder taken from reference TRBV7-9 and TRBJ2-7, is DTGVSQNPRHKITKRGQNVTFRCDPISEHNRLYWYRQTLGQGPEFLTYFQNEAQLEKSRLLSDRFSAERPKGSFSTLEIQRTEQGDSAMYLCASSHDRAREQYFGPGTRLTVT.

V and J are TRBV7-2 and TRBJ2-4, with D perhaps TRBD1 (5 bases). The CDR3 is 14 amino acids. The germline V and J ends were trimmed by 1 base and 7 bases, with 11 bases remaining between them. The germline CDR1 and CDR2 sequences are SGHTA and FQGNSA. CDR3 protein: CASSLVRQGNIQYF. The CDR3 bases are TGTGCCAGCAGCTTAGTACGGCAGGGCAACATTCAGTACTTC.

The genes are TRBV3-1 (or the pseudogene TRBV3-2) and TRBJ2-5; D is perhaps TRBD2 (5 bases). The CDR3 is 16 amino acids. The germline V and J ends were trimmed by 4 bases and 5 bases, with 20 bases remaining between them. Per germline, CDR1 LGHDT and CDR2 YNNKEL (reference sequence). CDR3 region: CASSPLRAGNMETQYF. The CDR3 DNA reads TGTGCCAGCAGCCCCCTGAGGGCCGGGAACATGGAGACCCAGTACTTC.

CDR3 protein: CASNAGARNTEAFF. For the CDR3, the DNA is TGCGCCAGCAACGCTGGGGCGAGAAACACTGAAGCTTTCTTT. The V and J genes are TRBV5-1 and TRBJ1-1, with a tentative D call TRBD1 (5 bases). The CDR3 contains 14 residues. Deletions cut 6 bases from V and 2 bases from J, with 14 bases between. Germline V gives CDR1 SGHRS, CDR2 YFSETQ.

This clone was observed a single time. This chain links TRBV5-5 with TRBJ2-7; D remains unclear. Germline CDR1 SGHKS, CDR2 YYEKEE (reference sequence). Trimming removed 0 bases from V and 7 bases from J, with 8 bases in between. The CDR3 loop spans 12 amino acids. As DNA, the CDR3 is TGTGCCAGCAGCTTGGCCCTGGAGGAGCAGTACTTC. This codes for CASSLALEEQYF.

This clone appeared a few times. The rearrangement uses TRBV4-1 and TRBJ1-4; 7 nucleotides agree with TRBD1. V shed 4 bases, J shed 2 bases, and the junction held 16 bases outside the gene matches. The CDR3 extends over 19 amino acids. The germline gives CDR1 MGHRA, CDR2 YSYEKL. The CDR3 sequence: CASSLRFLTGSSTNEKLFF. The CDR3 DNA follows: TGCGCCAGCAGCCTGCGATTTTTGACAGGGTCTTCGACTAATGAAAAACTGTTTTTT.

The chain is built from TRBV3-1 (or the pseudogene TRBV3-2) and TRBJ2-5, with D perhaps TRBD2 (6 bases). Germline V lookup: CDR1 LGHDT, CDR2 YNNKEL (reference sequence). The CDR3 contains 16 residues. With 2 bases removed from V and 5 bases from J, the gap between germline ends came to 18 bases. The CDR3 spells CASSQSRQLARETQYF. In DNA form, the CDR3 reads TGTGCCAGCAGCCAAAGTCGTCAGCTAGCGCGGGAGACCCAGTACTTC.

The rearrangement joins TRBV4-2 to TRBJ1-2, with 8 bases aligning to TRBD1. Germline values: CDR1 LGHNA, CDR2 YNFKEQ. This CDR3 is 13 amino acids long. V lost 3 bases, J lost 6 bases, and 3 bases stayed unmatched. Here the CDR3 DNA reads TGTGCCAGCAGCCAGTCGACAGGGGATGGCTACACCTTC. Encoded protein: CASSQSTGDGYTF.

This sequence joins TRBV3-1 (or the pseudogene TRBV3-2) and TRBJ2-7; D ambiguous. This CDR3 has 14 amino acids. Trimming took off 0 bases at V and 9 bases at J, with 15 bases between the two ends. Germline loops: CDR1 LGHDT, CDR2 YNNKEL (reference sequence). CDR3 coding DNA: TGTGCCAGCAGCCAAGATCTAGACCCTTATTGGCAGTACTTC. Protein sequence: CASSQDLDPYWQYF.

Here the CDR3 reads CASSQAQGYTF. The CDR3 DNA is TGTGCCAGCAGCCAAGCACAAGGCTACACCTTC. This sequence joins TRBV3-1 (or the pseudogene TRBV3-2) and TRBJ1-2; D unclear. Germline values: CDR1 LGHDT, CDR2 YNNKEL (reference sequence). There are 11 residues in the CDR3. The V gene lost 1 base and the J gene lost 8 bases, with 5 bases spanning the gap.